This TCR beta chain came from a study of prognosis after radiotherapy for stage I lung cancer (dated by TCRdb to about 2021). With regard to the full study: Approximately 20 stage I NSCLC patients were enrolled in Nanjing, China, between 2018 and January 2019. Stage I lung tumors that were newly diagnosed and primary were found in 15 or so patients, while a handful of patients had oligometastatic NSCLC after surgical resection of the primary tumor. Every patient was deemed medically inoperable, approximately eleven because of comorbidities and more than 5 because they refused surgery. The cohort comprised around 14 men and five or six women with a median age of roughly 69 years, ranging from about 53 to 90 years. Squamous cell carcinoma histology was identified in six to eight patients, and adenocarcinoma histology was identified in twelve patients. SBRT was delivered in 3 to 5 fractions with a biologically effective dose of at least 100 Gy, and image-guided IMRT or VMAT was used for delivery. SBRT was not combined with any concurrent therapy in any patient. Four of the 19 patients developed distant metastases after SBRT, at a median of around 7 months; the other 15 showed no significant progression. Peripheral blood TCR beta repertoires were profiled in stage I NSCLC patients before and after stereotactic body radiotherapy, and the repertoires were related to distant failure. The study took one blood sample before SBRT and one after SBRT from each of 19 patients and sequenced all 40 or so samples. Overall study results and their limits: Differences by metastasis status were reportedly seen in TRBV and TRBJ usage frequencies, involving two V genes at baseline and, after SBRT, roughly ten V genes and two J genes. The study was limited by its small cohort and short follow-up, and the findings require independent validation. No determination of tumor specificity was made for expanded TCR clones. Post-SBRT Shannon entropy and its change from baseline were lower in patients who developed distant metastases; baseline Shannon entropy was not associated with metastases. A decrease in unique TCR clone counts was observed after SBRT (median about 10,000 before versus several thousand after; Wilcoxon paired P=0.011). All reported P values were unadjusted for multiple comparisons.

Notes on this clonotype: It has no known antigen specificity. Base qualities were left out, and no much larger clone turns up one base away.

All patients had node-negative disease on CT and PET/CT, and none had a history of other malignancies or had previously received chemotherapy or radiotherapy. Around 6 milliliters of peripheral venous blood were drawn into EDTA tubes at each of two time points. Ficoll-Paque Plus density-gradient centrifugation was used to isolate PBMCs. Samples were stored at -80°C immediately after collection until analysis. Two rounds of multiplex PCR on genomic DNA were used to amplify the TCR beta CDR3 region. In the first round of PCR, primers specific to each TRBV and TRBJ gene were used, and the primer sequences are filed in Chinese patent CN105087789A. The second PCR round used universal primers. The Roche High Pure PCR Template Preparation Kit was used to extract genomic DNA from frozen PBMCs. An Illumina HiSeq 3000 was used to sequence the libraries paired-end with 151 bp reads. From the authors' description of their analysis: Raw reads lacking the multiplex PCR primer sequences were removed with CutAdapt. PEAR was used to merge high-quality paired reads into contigs. MiXCR assigned TRB V, D and J gene segments to each contig by aligning to reference sequences. To remove sequencing errors, CDR3 sequences were clustered according to base quality and sequence similarity. Shannon entropy, normalized by the natural log of the productive TCR sequence number, served as the measure of diversity. Clonality was computed as one minus the ratio of Shannon entropy to the natural log of the number of unique clonotypes. The Youden index of ROC curves was used to select progression-free survival cut-offs for repertoire metrics, and analyses were performed in R 3.5.3. TCRdb trimmed public reads at Q25 via fastp, called clones via MiXCR and kept in-frame beta chains. Under each unique CDR3 protein, matching rows form one entry showing the most common genes and DNA. None of the V and J calls come from the authors' own analysis; TCRdb made them. The sample records about 9,000 distinct CDR3 sequences, over 50% of which are singletons. About 20% of the sample goes to the ten largest clones.

CDR1 DFQATT and CDR2 SNEGSKA were looked up in the germline V gene (reference sequence). V loses 1 base, J loses 12 bases, and the germline ends lie 13 bases apart. The CDR3 spans 11 residues, from the cysteine through the phenylalanine. The kept DNA is CDR3 alone, 33 bases in frame from the first base. The receptor's source is a donor over 45 with non-small cell lung cancer. The sequence links TRBV20-1 to TRBJ2-7; no confident D gene assignment can be made. The sample consisted of PBMCs, taken before or after stereotactic body radiation therapy (not recorded which). The CDR3 has the sequence CSARVGCRRYF. The bases read TGCAGTGCTAGAGTTGGCTGTAGAAGGTACTTC.